This is a list of T cell receptor beta chains from one sample in a study of T-cell memory formation after mild COVID-19. Each CDR3 protein gets one entry after TCRdb re-called the 5' RACE reads with MiXCR. Seen here are roughly 300,000 distinct CDR3 sequences, about 13% observed once, and the top ten hold about 24%. The specimen sequenced was PBMCs or a T cell subset sorted from them (not recorded which). Source of these receptors: a man between 18 and 35 years old who had mild COVID-19 (a few samples of this study predate the infection). Cell type and time point are not known. The CDR3 runs from the conserved cysteine through the conserved F or W. The order of the fields is J gene, V gene, CDR3 protein.

j_gene: TRBJ1-5
v_gene: TRBV6-6
CDR3aa: CASRLVGLSNQPQHF

j_gene: TRBJ2-5
v_gene: TRBV4-3
CDR3aa: CASSQELAGIETQYF

j_gene: TRBJ1-2
v_gene: TRBV19
CDR3aa: CASGDGASMRATF

j_gene: TRBJ1-1
v_gene: TRBV12-3/TRBV12-4
CDR3aa: CASTEQGLNTEAFF

j_gene: TRBJ2-3
v_gene: TRBV3-1
CDR3aa: CASSHFSGGPSTDTQYF

j_gene: TRBJ1-6
v_gene: TRBV10-3
CDR3aa: CAISVRDGDNSPLHF

j_gene: TRBJ2-7
v_gene: TRBV19
CDR3aa: CASSSHYRQDEQYF

j_gene: TRBJ1-1
v_gene: TRBV12-3/TRBV12-4
CDR3aa: CASSTLTKNTEAFF

j_gene: TRBJ2-5
v_gene: TRBV18
CDR3aa: CASSPGAGRETQYF

j_gene: TRBJ2-5
v_gene: TRBV18
CDR3aa: CASSPWGSNPSQETQYF

j_gene: TRBJ2-4
v_gene: TRBV6-6
CDR3aa: CASSGGQSWDKNIQYF

j_gene: TRBJ2-1
v_gene: TRBV4-3
CDR3aa: CASSQGRNAYNEQFF

j_gene: TRBJ2-1
v_gene: TRBV4-1
CDR3aa: CASSQDTGSSYNEQFF

j_gene: TRBJ2-4
v_gene: TRBV7-6
CDR3aa: CASSLGTRGNIQYF

j_gene: TRBJ2-5
v_gene: TRBV5-8
CDR3aa: CASSLWRMGHIQETQYF

j_gene: TRBJ2-1
v_gene: TRBV20-1
CDR3aa: CSARDKFF

j_gene: TRBJ1-1
v_gene: TRBV25-1
CDR3aa: CASYQGGNTEAFF

j_gene: TRBJ2-7
v_gene: TRBV20-1
CDR3aa: CSATLYYEQYF

j_gene: TRBJ2-3
v_gene: TRBV7-8
CDR3aa: CASSGKGDSPWGRDTQYF

j_gene: TRBJ2-1
v_gene: TRBV12-3/TRBV12-4
CDR3aa: CASSHDRGYNEQFF

j_gene: TRBJ1-4
v_gene: TRBV11-2
CDR3aa: CASSPLDGTGNEKLFF

j_gene: TRBJ1-2
v_gene: TRBV2
CDR3aa: CASSENRLTNYGYTF

j_gene: TRBJ1-6
v_gene: TRBV20-1
CDR3aa: CSARDLRRGSNSPLHF

j_gene: TRBJ2-5
v_gene: TRBV7-2
CDR3aa: CATRGSGGETQYF

j_gene: TRBJ2-1
v_gene: TRBV24-1
CDR3aa: CATSAWGGLSYNEQFF

j_gene: TRBJ2-1
v_gene: TRBV5-1
CDR3aa: CASSLGTSGHNEQFF

j_gene: TRBJ2-7
v_gene: TRBV20-1
CDR3aa: CSARGAGLEQYF

j_gene: TRBJ2-3
v_gene: TRBV25-1
CDR3aa: CASSDIWDGMDTQYF

j_gene: TRBJ2-2
v_gene: TRBV20-1
CDR3aa: CSARSSGDTGELFF

j_gene: TRBJ2-7
v_gene: TRBV12-3/TRBV12-4
CDR3aa: CASTGQGLGTEQYF

j_gene: TRBJ2-3
v_gene: TRBV20-1
CDR3aa: CSARRGLAGGTDTQYF

j_gene: TRBJ2-5
v_gene: TRBV5-1
CDR3aa: CASSLGSSGGPQETQYF

j_gene: TRBJ1-1
v_gene: TRBV24-1
CDR3aa: CATSALRGVETEAFF

j_gene: TRBJ2-3
v_gene: TRBV19
CDR3aa: CATGRGGGPLDTQYF

j_gene: TRBJ2-1
v_gene: TRBV11-2
CDR3aa: CASSLGLAGIVVEQFF

j_gene: TRBJ2-1
v_gene: TRBV2
CDR3aa: CASDRASGGYNEQFF

j_gene: TRBJ2-1
v_gene: TRBV18
CDR3aa: CASSPTLTGAYNEQFF

j_gene: TRBJ1-2
v_gene: TRBV9
CDR3aa: CASSVGQANGYTF

j_gene: TRBJ2-7
v_gene: TRBV7-9
CDR3aa: CASSLTGRQYF

j_gene: TRBJ2-5
v_gene: TRBV7-2
CDR3aa: CASSLAREGETQYF

j_gene: TRBJ1-1
v_gene: TRBV5-1
CDR3aa: CASSLEDPGGAFF

j_gene: TRBJ2-7
v_gene: TRBV6-5
CDR3aa: CASSSGQAQGQYF

j_gene: TRBJ2-1
v_gene: TRBV6-5
CDR3aa: CASSSGTGGPNEQFF

j_gene: TRBJ1-1
v_gene: TRBV7-2
CDR3aa: CASSMDRGNTEAFF

j_gene: TRBJ2-1
v_gene: TRBV24-1
CDR3aa: CATSVGGYYNEQFF

j_gene: TRBJ2-4
v_gene: TRBV4-1
CDR3aa: CASSQLGEDIQYF

j_gene: TRBJ2-1
v_gene: TRBV6-6
CDR3aa: CASSRDTEYNEQFF

j_gene: TRBJ1-2
v_gene: TRBV7-9
CDR3aa: CASSSDREIHGYTF

j_gene: TRBJ2-5
v_gene: TRBV7-3
CDR3aa: CASSGGDAKTQYF